This TCR beta chain was documented in a study of cytomegalovirus exposure and HLA in healthy donors. Points from the study as a whole: Under in vitro conditions, a few CMV-associated chains were confirmed as specific for CMV antigens. More than 150 TCR beta chains were listed as cytomegalovirus-associated.

The CDR3 is made up of 13 amino acids. The germline V gene has CDR1 MNHNS and CDR2 SASEGT. The junction had 8 bases not matched to a gene; V was cut back by 11 bases and J by 1 base. To note about this clone: Its antigen remains unidentified.

Libraries were prepared by immunoSEQ multiplex PCR; TCRdb keeps only in-frame clonotypes and omits some of them. The sample lists some 170,000 clones, 87% seen once, with approximately 1.4% in the top ten. This TCR derives from a woman aged 30 to 39 in good health and CMV-seronegative. The chain combines TRBV6-1 with TRBJ2-7, with 7 bases that match TRBD2. Sequenced input: PBMCs. CDR3 DNA sequence: TGTGCCTGCACCCGGGGAGGGTCCTACGAGCAGTACTTC. Protein product: CACTRGGSYEQYF.